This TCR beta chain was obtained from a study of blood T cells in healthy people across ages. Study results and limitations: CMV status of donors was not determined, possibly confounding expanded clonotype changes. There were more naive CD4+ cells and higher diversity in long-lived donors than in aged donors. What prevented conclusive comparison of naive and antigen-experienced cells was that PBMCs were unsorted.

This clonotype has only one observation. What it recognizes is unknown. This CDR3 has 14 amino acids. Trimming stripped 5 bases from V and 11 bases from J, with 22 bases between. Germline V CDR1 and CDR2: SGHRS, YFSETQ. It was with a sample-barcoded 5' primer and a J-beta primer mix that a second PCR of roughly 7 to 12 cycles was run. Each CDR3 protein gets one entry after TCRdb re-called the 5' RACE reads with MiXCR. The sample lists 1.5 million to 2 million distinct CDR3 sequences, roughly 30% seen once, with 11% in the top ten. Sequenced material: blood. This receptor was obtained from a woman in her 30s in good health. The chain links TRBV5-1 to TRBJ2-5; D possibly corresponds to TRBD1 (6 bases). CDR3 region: CASSSTGPYNEQYF. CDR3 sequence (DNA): TGCGCCAGCAGTTCGACAGGACCATACAATGAGCAGTACTTC.